This passage covers 20 T cell receptor beta chains from one sample sequenced in a study of blood T cell repertoires in COVID-19. Sequencing was performed with immunoSEQ multiplex PCR; in TCRdb, only in-frame clones are kept and a portion is missing. The table has 52,000 or so clones, about nine tenths seen once. Sequencing input: peripheral blood. The receptor source for this set is a woman aged 70-85 years with active COVID-19.

The chain recombines TRBV24-1 with TRBJ2-7; TRBD2 aligns across 9 bases. Germline V gene lookup returns CDR1 KGHDR and CDR2 SFDVKD. CDR3 length: 18 amino acids. V gave up 3 bases and J gave up 3 bases; unmatched junction bases: 14. This CDR3 reads CATSDQGPGLARFYEQYF. CDR3 coding DNA: TGTGCCACCAGTGATCAGGGCCCGGGACTAGCTCGTTTCTACGAGCAGTACTTC.

The chain uses TRBV5-4 and TRBJ2-1; 14 nucleotides match TRBD2. V gave up 4 bases and J gave up 6 bases; unmatched junction bases: 6. Germline V CDR1 and CDR2: SGHNT, YYREEE (reference sequence). CDR3 length: 16 residues. CDR3 residues: CASSKGLAGVGNEQFF. The CDR3 nucleotides read TGTGCCAGCAGCAAGGGACTAGCGGGAGTAGGCAATGAGCAGTTCTTC.

J is TRBJ2-1 and V is TRBV7-8; 14 bases line up with TRBD2. The CDR3 totals 17 residues. Trimming took 5 bases from V and 7 from J; bases not matched to a gene: 10. Germline CDR1 reads SGHVS; CDR2 reads FQNEAQ. DNA for the CDR3: TGTGCCAGCAGCCAGCCTCCGGGACTAGCGGGAGAAAATGAGCAGTTCTTC. Translated: CASSQPPGLAGENEQFF.

The chain recombines TRBV11-2 with TRBJ1-1; D is ambiguous. V was cut by 7 bases and J by 0 bases, with 12 bases left in between. The germline CDR1 and CDR2 sequences are SGHAT and FQNNGV. The CDR3 extends over 14 amino acids. CDR3 residues: CASTKRGMNTEAFF. The CDR3 DNA reads as TGTGCCAGCACCAAACGCGGGATGAACACTGAAGCTTTCTTT.

This rearrangement joins TRBV28 to TRBJ1-1; the match to TRBD1 covers 10 bases. Germline V lookup: CDR1 MDHEN, CDR2 SYDVKM. V shed 5 bases and J 7 bases; nucleotides not matched to a gene: 10. The CDR3 covers 15 residues. The CDR3 here is CASSKPWDRGVEAFF. As DNA, the CDR3 is TGTGCCAGCAGTAAACCGTGGGACAGGGGCGTTGAAGCTTTCTTT.

The chain links TRBV29-1 to TRBJ2-6; D is possibly TRBD2 (5 bases). The CDR3 contains 14 residues. In germline, CDR1 is SQVTM, CDR2 ANQGSEA. With 4 bases removed from V and 4 bases from J, the gap between germline ends came to 11 bases. The DNA of the CDR3 is TGCAGCGTTGCTTACTCGGGAGGGGCCAACGTCCTGACTTTC. It yields the protein CSVAYSGGANVLTF.

CDR3 amino acids: CASSQDPGGVDTF. The CDR3 DNA sequence: TGTGCCAGCAGCCAAGATCCGGGGGGGGTTGACACCTTC. V and J are TRBV14 and TRBJ1-2; weak D call: TRBD1 (5 bases). V lost 0 bases and J lost 12, with 14 bases in between. This CDR3 region has 13 residues. In germline, CDR1 is SGHDN, CDR2 FVKESK.

The J gene is TRBJ2-6, the V gene TRBV2; D unclear. The CDR3 runs to 15 residues. V was pared by 6 bases and J by 1 base, with 10 bases between. Germline values: CDR1 SNHLY, CDR2 FYNNEI. In DNA form, the CDR3 reads TGTGCCAGCAGCGCCGAGGCTTCTGGGGCCAACGTCCTGACTTTC. This translates into CASSAEASGANVLTF.

This clone has just a few counts. V is TRBV27 and J is TRBJ2-7, with 7 bases identical to TRBD2. V was clipped by 3 bases and J by 7 bases; unmatched bases: 9. This CDR3 contains 14 residues. The germline V gene has CDR1 MNHEY and CDR2 SMNVEV (reference sequence). Here the CDR3 DNA reads TGTGCCAGCAGTTTCGGGGGAGGGCCGCGAGAGCAGTACTTC. Its translation: CASSFGGGPREQYF.

This clone showed up just once. V and J are TRBV2 and TRBJ2-7; D gene ambiguous. Germline CDR1 and CDR2: SNHLY and FYNNEI. The CDR3 spans 15 residues. Trimming stripped 6 bases from V and 4 bases from J, with 19 bases between. The CDR3 protein is CASSRSRSVSYEQYF. CDR3 in DNA: TGTGCCAGCAGCCGATCGAGGAGCGTCTCTTACGAGCAGTACTTC.

This sequence joins TRBV7-9 and TRBJ1-1; D not resolved. V was clipped by 4 bases and J by 4 bases, with 10 bases between them. The CDR3 runs to 13 residues. Germline-derived CDR1 and CDR2 are SEHNR and FQNEAQ (reference sequence). DNA for the CDR3: TGTGCCAGCAGCTCGCGACAAGGCACTGAAGCTTTCTTT. Its protein product is CASSSRQGTEAFF.

This chain connects TRBV5-1 to TRBJ2-4, with 7 bases lining up with TRBD1. The CDR3 runs to 15 residues. With 4 bases clipped from V and 5 bases from J, the junction kept 9 bases outside the gene matches. Germline CDR1 is SGHRS and CDR2 is YFSETQ. CDR3 coding DNA: TGCGCCAGCAGCCTGGCCCCGGGGACAGAAAACATTCAGTACTTC. Its protein is CASSLAPGTENIQYF.

The V and J genes are TRBV5-1 and TRBJ1-6; 7 positions agree with TRBD1. V shed 3 bases, J shed 7 bases, and the junction held 10 bases outside the gene matches. The CDR3 spans 16 residues. Germline lookup yields CDR1 SGHRS and CDR2 YFSETQ. CDR3 sequence: CASSSRPGQTNSPLHF. Here the CDR3 DNA reads TGCGCCAGCAGCTCGCGACCGGGACAGACGAATTCACCCCTCCACTTT.

The chain recombines TRBV28 with TRBJ1-2, with 9 bases aligning to TRBD1. CDR3 length equals 16 residues. V dropped 6 bases and J dropped 5; count of bases not matched to a gene: 13. Germline V gives CDR1 MDHEN, CDR2 SYDVKM. The CDR3 DNA sequence: TGTGCCAGCAGGTCCTCACTGGGGGACAGGGAGTATGGCTACACCTTC. It codes for CASRSSLGDREYGYTF.

The rearrangement joins TRBV5-1 to TRBJ1-1, with 7 bases identical to TRBD1. Germline V lookup: CDR1 SGHRS, CDR2 YFSETQ. V was pared by 2 bases and J by 1 base, with 2 bases of the junction left unmatched. This CDR3 is 14 amino acids long. In nucleotides, the CDR3 is TGCGCCAGCAGCTTCGGGACAGCGAACACTGAAGCTTTCTTT. Protein sequence: CASSFGTANTEAFF. The whole variable domain, remainder taken from reference TRBV5-1 and TRBJ1-1, is KAGVTQTPRYLIKTRGQQVTLSCSPISGHRSVSWYQQTPGQGLQFLFEYFSETQRNKGNFPGRFSGRQFSNSRSEMNVSTLELGDSALYLCASSFGTANTEAFFGQGTRLTVV.

V is TRBV6-5 and J is TRBJ1-5, with TRBD1 matching 9 bases. V lost 6 bases to trimming and J lost 4 bases; unmatched junction nucleotides: 4. Germline values: CDR1 MNHEY, CDR2 SVGAGI. The CDR3 is made up of 14 amino acids. The CDR3 nucleotides read TGTGCCAGCAGGGGGACAGGGACAAATCAGCCCCAGCATTTT. Translated: CASRGTGTNQPQHF.

This chain connects TRBV28 to TRBJ2-1; 10 bases align to TRBD2. The germline V gene has CDR1 MDHEN and CDR2 SYDVKM. The CDR3 is 15 amino acids. After removal of 3 bases from V and 7 bases from J, the junction contained 6 bases not matched to a gene. The CDR3 spells CASSLPSGSRNEQFF. The CDR3 nucleotides are TGTGCCAGCAGTTTGCCTAGCGGGAGTAGGAATGAGCAGTTCTTC. Full variable domain (missing parts from reference TRBV28 and TRBJ2-1): DVKVTQSSRYLVKRTGEKVFLECVQDMDHENMFWYRQDPGLGLRLIYFSYDVKMKEKGDIPEGYSVSREKKERFSLILESASTNQTSMYLCASSLPSGSRNEQFFGPGTRLTVL.

This clone was detected only once. V and J are TRBV19 and TRBJ2-3; 8 positions agree with TRBD1. CDR1 is LNHDA, CDR2 SQIVND, per germline (reference sequence). Trimming took 6 bases from V and 4 from J; bases not matched to a gene: 0. This CDR3 is built from 12 residues. The CDR3 nucleotides read TGTGCCAGTAGGACAGGGGCAGATACGCAGTATTTT. Residues: CASRTGADTQYF.

This chain joins TRBV2 and TRBJ1-1; D gene uncertain. This CDR3 is built from 13 residues. V lost 4 bases and J lost 11, with 17 bases in between. CDR1 is SNHLY, CDR2 FYNNEI, per germline. CDR3 sequence reads: CASSVLVSPVAFF. CDR3 in DNA: TGTGCCAGCAGTGTACTTGTCTCCCCGGTGGCTTTCTTT.

This rearrangement joins TRBV9 to TRBJ2-2; 15 bases are a match to TRBD2. Germline V CDR1 and CDR2: SGDLS, YYNGEE. This CDR3 contains 20 residues. Trimming took 3 bases from V and 3 from J; bases not matched to a gene: 12. The CDR3 DNA follows: TGTGCCAGCAGCGAACTGGGACTAGCGGGAGGAAGTAGTTACACCGGGGAGCTGTTTTTT. Translation gives CASSELGLAGGSSYTGELFF.